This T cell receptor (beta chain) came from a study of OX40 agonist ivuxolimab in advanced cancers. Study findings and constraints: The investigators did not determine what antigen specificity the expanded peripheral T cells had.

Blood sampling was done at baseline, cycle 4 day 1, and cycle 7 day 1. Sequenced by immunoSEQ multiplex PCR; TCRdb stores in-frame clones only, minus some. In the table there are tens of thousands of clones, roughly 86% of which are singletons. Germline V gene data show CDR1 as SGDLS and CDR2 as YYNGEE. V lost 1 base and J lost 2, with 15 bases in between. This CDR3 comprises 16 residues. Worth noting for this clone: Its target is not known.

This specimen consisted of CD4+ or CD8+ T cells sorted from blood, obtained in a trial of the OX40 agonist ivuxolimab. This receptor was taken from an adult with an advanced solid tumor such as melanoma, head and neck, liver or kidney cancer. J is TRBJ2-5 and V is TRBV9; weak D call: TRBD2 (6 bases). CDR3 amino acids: CASSVNAMGGQETQYF. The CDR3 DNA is TGTGCCAGCAGCGTAAACGCGATGGGAGGACAAGAGACCCAGTACTTC.